The clone carrying this T cell receptor (beta chain) was observed a few times. Antigen unknown. This sample was included in a study of post-analysis software for immune sequencing data. Study-wide context: Multiple sclerosis in the patients followed relapsing-remitting, secondary progressive and progressive-relapsing courses.

Overall study results and limits: Five or six TRBV segments were significantly more frequent in patients than in controls. TRBV5-6, TRBV5-1 and TRBV20-1 were among these segments. Relative to controls, patients with multiple sclerosis showed significantly lower normalized Chao1 diversity. The authors found that F measure strongly co-clustered same-batch samples.

Germline CDR1 is SQVTM and CDR2 is ANQGSEA. After removal of 7 bases from V and 15 bases from J, the junction contained 13 bases not matched to a gene. This CDR3 has 12 residues. Presence of unique molecular identifiers characterized the TCR beta cDNA libraries. TCRdb analysed the PCR reads with MiXCR anew, one entry per CDR3 protein. The sample has 450,000 or so distinct CDR3 sequences, under 55% seen once; the top ten hold around 10%. The chain is built from TRBV29-1 and TRBJ2-1, with 9 bases matching TRBD2. This receptor was identified in a girl aged 10-17 years with multiple sclerosis. Sequenced: blood. The chain's CDR3 is CSARRLAEAAFF. DNA of the CDR3: TGCAGCGCTCGACGACTAGCGGAGGCGGCGTTCTTC.